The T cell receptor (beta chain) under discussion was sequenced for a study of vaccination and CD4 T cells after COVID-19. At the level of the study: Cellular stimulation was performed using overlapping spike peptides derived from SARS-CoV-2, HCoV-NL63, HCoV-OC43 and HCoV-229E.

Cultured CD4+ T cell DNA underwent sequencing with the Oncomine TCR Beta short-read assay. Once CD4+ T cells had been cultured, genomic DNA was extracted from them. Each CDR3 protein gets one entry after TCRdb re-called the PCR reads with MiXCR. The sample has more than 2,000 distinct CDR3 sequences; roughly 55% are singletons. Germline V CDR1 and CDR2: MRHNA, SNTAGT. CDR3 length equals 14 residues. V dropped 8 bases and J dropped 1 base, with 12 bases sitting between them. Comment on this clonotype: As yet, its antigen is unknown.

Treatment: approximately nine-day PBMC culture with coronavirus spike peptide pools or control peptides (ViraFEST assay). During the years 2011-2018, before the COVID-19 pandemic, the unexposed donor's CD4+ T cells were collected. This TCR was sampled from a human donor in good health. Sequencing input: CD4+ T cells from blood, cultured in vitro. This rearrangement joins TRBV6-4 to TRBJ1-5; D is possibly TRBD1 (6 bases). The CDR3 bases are TGTGCCAGCGAGGTACAGGGCAGCAATCAGCCCCAGCATTTT. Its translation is CASEVQGSNQPQHF.